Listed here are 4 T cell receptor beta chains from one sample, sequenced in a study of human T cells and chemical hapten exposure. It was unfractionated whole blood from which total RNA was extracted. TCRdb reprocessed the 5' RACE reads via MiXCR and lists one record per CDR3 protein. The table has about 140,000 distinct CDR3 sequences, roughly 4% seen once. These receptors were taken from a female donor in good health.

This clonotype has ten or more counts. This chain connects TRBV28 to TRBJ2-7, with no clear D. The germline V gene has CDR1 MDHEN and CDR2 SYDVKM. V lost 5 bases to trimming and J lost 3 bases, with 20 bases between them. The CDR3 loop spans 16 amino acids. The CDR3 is CASSPALGNPHYEQYF. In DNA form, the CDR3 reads TGTGCCAGCAGTCCCGCGCTGGGAAATCCCCACTACGAGCAGTACTTC.

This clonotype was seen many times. CDR3: CASSLAPSGSINEQFF. The CDR3 coding sequence is TGTGCCAGCAGCTTAGCTCCCTCGGGTAGCATCAATGAGCAGTTCTTC. The chain carries TRBV7-2 and TRBJ2-1; D ambiguous. Per germline, CDR1 SGHTA and CDR2 FQGNSA. The CDR3 runs to 16 residues. Trimming cost V 0 bases and J 6 bases, with 15 bases left between them. Drawing the rest from reference TRBV7-2 and TRBJ2-1, the complete variable domain is GAGVSQSPSNKVTEKGKDVELRCDPISGHTALYWYRQSLGQGLEFLIYFQGNSAPDKSGLPSDRFSAERTGGSVSTLTIQRTQQEDSAVYLCASSLAPSGSINEQFFGPGTRLTVL.

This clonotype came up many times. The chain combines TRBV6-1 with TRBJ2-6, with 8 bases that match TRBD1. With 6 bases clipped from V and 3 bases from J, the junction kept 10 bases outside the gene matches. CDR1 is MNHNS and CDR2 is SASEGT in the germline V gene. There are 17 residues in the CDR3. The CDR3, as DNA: TGTGCCAGCAGGTTGGCAGGGGGCGCGTATGGGGCCAACGTCCTGACTTTC. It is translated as CASRLAGGAYGANVLTF.

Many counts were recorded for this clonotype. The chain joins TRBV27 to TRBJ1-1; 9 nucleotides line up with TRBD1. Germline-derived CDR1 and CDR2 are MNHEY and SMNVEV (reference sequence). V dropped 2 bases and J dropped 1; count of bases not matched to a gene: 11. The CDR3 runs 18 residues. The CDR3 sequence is CASSLGVGTGLGNTEAFF. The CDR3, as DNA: TGTGCCAGCAGTTTAGGGGTCGGGACAGGGCTGGGGAACACTGAAGCTTTCTTT.